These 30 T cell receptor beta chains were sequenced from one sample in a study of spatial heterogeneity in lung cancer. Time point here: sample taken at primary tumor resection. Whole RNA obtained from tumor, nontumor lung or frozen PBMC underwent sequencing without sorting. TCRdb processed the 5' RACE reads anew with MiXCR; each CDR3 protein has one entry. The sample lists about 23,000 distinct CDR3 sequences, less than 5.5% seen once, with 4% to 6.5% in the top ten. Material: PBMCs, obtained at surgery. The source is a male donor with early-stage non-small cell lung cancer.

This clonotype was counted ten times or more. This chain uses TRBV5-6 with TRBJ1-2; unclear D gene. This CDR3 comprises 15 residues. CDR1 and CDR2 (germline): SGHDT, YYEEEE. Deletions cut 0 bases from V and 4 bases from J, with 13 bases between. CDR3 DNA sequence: TGTGCCAGCAGCTTGGTATCGGGCAACTCCTATGGCTACACCTTC. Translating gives CASSLVSGNSYGYTF.

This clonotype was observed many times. CDR3 amino acids: CASSRAGAGGPQETQYF. The CDR3 nucleotides are TGTGCCAGCAGCCGCGCCGGCGCCGGGGGTCCCCAAGAGACCCAGTACTTC. V gene TRBV12-3 or TRBV12-4 combines with J gene TRBJ2-5, with D possibly being TRBD2 (6 bases). This CDR3 is built from 17 residues. Deletions cut 6 bases from V and 1 base from J, with 21 bases between.

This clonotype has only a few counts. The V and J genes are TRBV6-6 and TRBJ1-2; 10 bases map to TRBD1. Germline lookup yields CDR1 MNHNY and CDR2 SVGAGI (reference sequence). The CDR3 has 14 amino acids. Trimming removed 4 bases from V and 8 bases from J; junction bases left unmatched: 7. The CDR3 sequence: CASSSPGTGEGYTF. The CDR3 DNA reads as TGTGCCAGCAGTTCTCCCGGGACAGGGGAAGGCTACACCTTC.

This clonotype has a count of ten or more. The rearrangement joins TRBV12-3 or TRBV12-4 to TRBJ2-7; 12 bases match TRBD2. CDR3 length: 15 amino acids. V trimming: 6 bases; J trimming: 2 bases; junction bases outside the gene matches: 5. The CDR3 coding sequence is TGTGCCAGCAGCCCCCGACTAGCGGGAGCCTACGAGCAGTACTTC. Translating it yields CASSPRLAGAYEQYF.

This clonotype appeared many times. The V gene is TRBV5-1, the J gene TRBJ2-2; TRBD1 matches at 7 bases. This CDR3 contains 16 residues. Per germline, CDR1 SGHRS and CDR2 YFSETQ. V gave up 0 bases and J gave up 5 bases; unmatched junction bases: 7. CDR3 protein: CASSLGLTGFTGELFF. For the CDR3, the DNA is TGCGCCAGCAGCTTGGGCCTGACAGGGTTTACCGGGGAGCTGTTTTTT.

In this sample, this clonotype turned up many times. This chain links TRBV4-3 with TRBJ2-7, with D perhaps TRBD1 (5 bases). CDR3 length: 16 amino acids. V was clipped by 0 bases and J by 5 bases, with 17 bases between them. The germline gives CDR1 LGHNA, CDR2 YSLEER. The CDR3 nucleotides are TGCGCCAGCAGCCAAGAGGGTCCCCCCAGGGCCCACGAGCAGTACTTC. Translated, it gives CASSQEGPPRAHEQYF.

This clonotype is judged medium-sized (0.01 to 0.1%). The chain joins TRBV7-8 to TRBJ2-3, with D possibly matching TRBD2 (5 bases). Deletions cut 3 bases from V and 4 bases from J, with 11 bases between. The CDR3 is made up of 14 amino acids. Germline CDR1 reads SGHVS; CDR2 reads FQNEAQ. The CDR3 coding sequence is TGTGCCAGCAGCTTCGAAAGCGGTGCAGATACGCAGTATTTT. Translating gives CASSFESGADTQYF. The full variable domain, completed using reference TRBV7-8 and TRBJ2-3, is GAGVSQSPRYKVAKRGQDVALRCDPISGHVSLFWYQQALGQGPEFLTYFQNEAQLDKSGLPSDRFFAERPEGSVSTLKIQRTQQEDSAVYLCASSFESGADTQYFGPGTRLTVL.

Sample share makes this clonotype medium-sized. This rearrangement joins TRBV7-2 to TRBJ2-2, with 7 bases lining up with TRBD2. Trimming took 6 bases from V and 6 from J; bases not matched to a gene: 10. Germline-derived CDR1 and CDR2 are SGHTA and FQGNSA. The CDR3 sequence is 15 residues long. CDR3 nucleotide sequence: TGTGCCAGCAGTTTCCGGAGCGGGGCGTCCGGGGAGCTGTTTTTT. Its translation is CASSFRSGASGELFF.

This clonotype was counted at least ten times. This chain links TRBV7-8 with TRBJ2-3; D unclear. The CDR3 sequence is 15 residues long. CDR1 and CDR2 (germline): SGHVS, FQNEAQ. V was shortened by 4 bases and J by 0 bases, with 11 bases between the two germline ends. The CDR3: CASSSRTRSTDTQYF. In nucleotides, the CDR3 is TGTGCCAGCAGCTCCCGGACGAGGAGCACAGATACGCAGTATTTT.

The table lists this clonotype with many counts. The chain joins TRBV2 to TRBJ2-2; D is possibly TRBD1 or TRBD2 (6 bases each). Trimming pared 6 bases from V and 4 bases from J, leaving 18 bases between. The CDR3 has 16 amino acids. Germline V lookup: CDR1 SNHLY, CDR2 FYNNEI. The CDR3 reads CASRGGHGAVTGELFF. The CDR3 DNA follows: TGTGCCAGCAGGGGGGGACACGGGGCGGTCACCGGGGAGCTGTTTTTT.

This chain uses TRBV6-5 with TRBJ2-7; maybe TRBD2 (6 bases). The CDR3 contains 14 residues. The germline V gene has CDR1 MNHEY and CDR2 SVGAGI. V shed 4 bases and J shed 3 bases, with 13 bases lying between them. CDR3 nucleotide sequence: TGTGCCAGCAGTTCCTGGGGGGACCGCTACGAGCAGTACTTC. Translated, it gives CASSSWGDRYEQYF.

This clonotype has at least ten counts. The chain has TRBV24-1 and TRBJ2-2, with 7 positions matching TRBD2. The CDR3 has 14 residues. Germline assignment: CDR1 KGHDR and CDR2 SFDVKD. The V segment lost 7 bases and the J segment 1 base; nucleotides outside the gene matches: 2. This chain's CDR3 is CATRSGVNTGELFF. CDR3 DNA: TGTGCCACCAGAAGCGGGGTGAACACCGGGGAGCTGTTTTTT.

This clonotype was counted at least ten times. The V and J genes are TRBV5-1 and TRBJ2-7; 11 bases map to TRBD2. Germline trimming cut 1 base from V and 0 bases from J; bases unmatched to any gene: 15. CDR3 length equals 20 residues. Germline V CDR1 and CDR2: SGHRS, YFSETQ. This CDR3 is CASSLRETSGSATNSYEQYF. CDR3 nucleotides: TGCGCCAGCAGCTTGAGGGAAACTAGCGGGAGCGCAACGAACTCCTACGAGCAGTACTTC.

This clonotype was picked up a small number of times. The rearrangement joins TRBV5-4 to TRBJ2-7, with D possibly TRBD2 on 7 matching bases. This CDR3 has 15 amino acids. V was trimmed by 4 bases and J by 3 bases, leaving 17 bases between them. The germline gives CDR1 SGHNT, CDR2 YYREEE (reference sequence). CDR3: CASSPAGAANYEQYF. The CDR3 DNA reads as TGTGCCAGCAGCCCGGCGGGGGCAGCGAACTACGAGCAGTACTTC.

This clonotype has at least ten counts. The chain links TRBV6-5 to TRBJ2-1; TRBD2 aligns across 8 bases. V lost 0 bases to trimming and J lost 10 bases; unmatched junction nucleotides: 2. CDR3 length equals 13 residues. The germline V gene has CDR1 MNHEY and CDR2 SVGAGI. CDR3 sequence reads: CASSYSGLAEQFF. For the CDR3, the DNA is TGTGCCAGCAGTTACTCCGGACTAGCCGAGCAGTTCTTC.

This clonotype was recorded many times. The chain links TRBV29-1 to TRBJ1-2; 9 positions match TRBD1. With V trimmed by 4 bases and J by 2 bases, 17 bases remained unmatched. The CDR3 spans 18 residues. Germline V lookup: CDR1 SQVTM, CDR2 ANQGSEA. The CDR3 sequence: CSVGLGGTGWTVNYGYTF. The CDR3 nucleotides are TGCAGCGTTGGCTTAGGGGGGACAGGGTGGACAGTAAACTATGGCTACACCTTC.

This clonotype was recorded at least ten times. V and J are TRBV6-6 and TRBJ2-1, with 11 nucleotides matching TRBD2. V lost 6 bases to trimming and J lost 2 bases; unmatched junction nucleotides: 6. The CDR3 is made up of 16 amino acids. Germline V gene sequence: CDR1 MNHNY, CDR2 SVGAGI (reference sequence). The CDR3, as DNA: TGTGCCAGCAGGTCCCTAGCGGGGGGAGCCTACAATGAGCAGTTCTTC. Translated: CASRSLAGGAYNEQFF.

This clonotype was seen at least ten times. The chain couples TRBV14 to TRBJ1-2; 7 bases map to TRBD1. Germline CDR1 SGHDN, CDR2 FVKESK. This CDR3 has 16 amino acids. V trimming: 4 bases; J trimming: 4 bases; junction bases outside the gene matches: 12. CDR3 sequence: CASSLDRDRGLYGYTF. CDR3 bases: TGTGCCAGCAGCCTAGACCGGGACAGAGGCCTCTATGGCTACACCTTC.

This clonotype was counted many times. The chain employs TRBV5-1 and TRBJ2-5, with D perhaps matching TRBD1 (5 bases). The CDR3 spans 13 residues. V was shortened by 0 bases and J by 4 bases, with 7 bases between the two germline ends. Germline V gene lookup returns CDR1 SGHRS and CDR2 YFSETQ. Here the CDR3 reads CASSLGGGETQYF. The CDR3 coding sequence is TGCGCCAGCAGCTTGGGGGGCGGAGAGACCCAGTACTTC.

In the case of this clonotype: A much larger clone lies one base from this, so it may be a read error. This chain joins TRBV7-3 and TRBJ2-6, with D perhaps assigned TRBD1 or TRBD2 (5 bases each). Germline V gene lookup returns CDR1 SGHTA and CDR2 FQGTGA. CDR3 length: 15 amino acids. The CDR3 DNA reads TGTGCCTGCAGCTCTCAGGGAGCTGGGGCCAACGTCCTGACTTTC. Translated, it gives CACSSQGAGANVLTF.

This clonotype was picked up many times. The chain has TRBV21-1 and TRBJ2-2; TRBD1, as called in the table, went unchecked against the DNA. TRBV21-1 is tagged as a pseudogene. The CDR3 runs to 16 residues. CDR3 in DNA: TGTGCCAGCGGAATCCCGGGACAGGGTCGAATCGGGGAGCTGTTTTTT. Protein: CASGIPGQGRIGELFF.

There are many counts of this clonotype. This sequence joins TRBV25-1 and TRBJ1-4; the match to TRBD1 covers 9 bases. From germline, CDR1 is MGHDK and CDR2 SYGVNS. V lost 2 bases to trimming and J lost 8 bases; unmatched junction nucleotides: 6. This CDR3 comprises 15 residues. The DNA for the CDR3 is TGTGCCAGCAGTGAACCCGGGACAGGGCGCGAAAAACTGTTTTTT. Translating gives CASSEPGTGREKLFF.

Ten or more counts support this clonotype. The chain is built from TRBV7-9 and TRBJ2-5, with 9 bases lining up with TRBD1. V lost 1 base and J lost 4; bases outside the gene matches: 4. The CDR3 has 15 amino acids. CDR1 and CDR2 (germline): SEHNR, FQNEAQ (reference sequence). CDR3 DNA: TGTGCCAGCAGCTTAGGGGGGACAGGGCGAGAGACCCAGTACTTC. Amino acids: CASSLGGTGRETQYF. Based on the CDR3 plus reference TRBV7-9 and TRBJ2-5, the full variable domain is DTGVSQNPRHKITKRGQNVTFRCDPISEHNRLYWYRQTLGQGPEFLTYFQNEAQLEKSRLLSDRFSAERPKGSFSTLEIQRTEQGDSAMYLCASSLGGTGRETQYFGPGTRLLVL.

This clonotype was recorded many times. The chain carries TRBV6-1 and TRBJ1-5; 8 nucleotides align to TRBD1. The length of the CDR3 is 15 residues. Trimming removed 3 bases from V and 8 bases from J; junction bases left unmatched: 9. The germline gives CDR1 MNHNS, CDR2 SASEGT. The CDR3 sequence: CASSDLDRVVKPQHF. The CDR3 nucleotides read TGTGCCAGCAGTGATTTGGACAGGGTTGTGAAGCCCCAGCATTTT.

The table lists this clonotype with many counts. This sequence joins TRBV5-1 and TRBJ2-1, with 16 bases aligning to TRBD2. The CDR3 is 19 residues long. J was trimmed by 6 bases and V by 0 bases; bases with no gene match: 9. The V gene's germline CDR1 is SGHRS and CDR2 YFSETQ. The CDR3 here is CASSLALGTSGRASNEQFF. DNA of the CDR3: TGCGCCAGCAGCTTGGCTCTCGGGACTAGCGGGAGGGCCTCCAATGAGCAGTTCTTC.

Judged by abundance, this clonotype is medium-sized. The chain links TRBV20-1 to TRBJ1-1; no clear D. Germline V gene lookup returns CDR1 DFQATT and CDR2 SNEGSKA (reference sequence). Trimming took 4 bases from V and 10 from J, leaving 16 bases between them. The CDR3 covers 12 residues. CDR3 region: CSATSPFLRAFF. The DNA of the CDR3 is TGCAGTGCTACTAGCCCTTTTTTGAGAGCTTTCTTT.

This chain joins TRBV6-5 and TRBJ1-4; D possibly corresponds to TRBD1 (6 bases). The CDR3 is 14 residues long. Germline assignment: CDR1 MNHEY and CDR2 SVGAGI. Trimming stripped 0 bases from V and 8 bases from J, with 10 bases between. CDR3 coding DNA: TGTGCCAGCAGTTACTCGCAGGGGATGGAAAAACTGTTTTTT. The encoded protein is CASSYSQGMEKLFF.

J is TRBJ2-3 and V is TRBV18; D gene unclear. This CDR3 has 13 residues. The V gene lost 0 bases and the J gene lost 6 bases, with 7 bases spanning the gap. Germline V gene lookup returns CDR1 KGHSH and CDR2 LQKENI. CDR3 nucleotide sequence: TGTGCCAGCTCACCACCGTCCATGGATACGCAGTATTTT. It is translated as CASSPPSMDTQYF.

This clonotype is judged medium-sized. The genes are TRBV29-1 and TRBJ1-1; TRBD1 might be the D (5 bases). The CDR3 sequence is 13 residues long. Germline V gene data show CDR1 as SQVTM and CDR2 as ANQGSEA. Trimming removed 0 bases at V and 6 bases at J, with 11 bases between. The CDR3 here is CSVEDHGRAEAFF. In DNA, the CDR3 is TGCAGCGTTGAAGATCACGGCAGGGCTGAAGCTTTCTTT.

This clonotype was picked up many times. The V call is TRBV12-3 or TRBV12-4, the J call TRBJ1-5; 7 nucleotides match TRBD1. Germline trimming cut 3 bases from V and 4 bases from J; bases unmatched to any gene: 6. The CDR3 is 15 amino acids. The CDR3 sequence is CASSLGTEWNQPQHF. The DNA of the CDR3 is TGTGCCAGCAGTTTGGGGACAGAGTGGAATCAGCCCCAGCATTTT.